This T cell receptor beta chain was documented in a study of type 1 regulatory T cells. Overall study context: T-allo10 is a Tr1-enriched, alloantigen-specific CD4 T cell product made in vitro. Study-wide results and limits: Tr1 cells had a more restricted TCR repertoire than non-Tr1 cells.

The CDR3 runs to 16 residues. The trim removed 1 base at V and 2 bases at J, leaving 4 bases unmatched. TCRdb ran MiXCR on the reads and lists one entry per CDR3 protein. Altogether about 5,000 distinct CDR3 sequences are present, roughly a quarter being singletons, with the ten largest covering 35% to 45%. This clonotype was seen a handful of times. Its cognate antigen is unknown. Sequenced input: cultured type 1 regulatory T (Tr1) cells, either the whole culture or a sorted fraction (not recorded which). The receptor's source is a human donor in good health. V gene TRBV12-3 or TRBV12-4 combines with J gene TRBJ1-2, with TRBD1 identical over 10 bases. The CDR3 DNA reads TGTGCCAGCAGTTTAGGGACAGGGGGTTGGAACTATGGCTACACCTTC. It is translated as CASSLGTGGWNYGYTF.